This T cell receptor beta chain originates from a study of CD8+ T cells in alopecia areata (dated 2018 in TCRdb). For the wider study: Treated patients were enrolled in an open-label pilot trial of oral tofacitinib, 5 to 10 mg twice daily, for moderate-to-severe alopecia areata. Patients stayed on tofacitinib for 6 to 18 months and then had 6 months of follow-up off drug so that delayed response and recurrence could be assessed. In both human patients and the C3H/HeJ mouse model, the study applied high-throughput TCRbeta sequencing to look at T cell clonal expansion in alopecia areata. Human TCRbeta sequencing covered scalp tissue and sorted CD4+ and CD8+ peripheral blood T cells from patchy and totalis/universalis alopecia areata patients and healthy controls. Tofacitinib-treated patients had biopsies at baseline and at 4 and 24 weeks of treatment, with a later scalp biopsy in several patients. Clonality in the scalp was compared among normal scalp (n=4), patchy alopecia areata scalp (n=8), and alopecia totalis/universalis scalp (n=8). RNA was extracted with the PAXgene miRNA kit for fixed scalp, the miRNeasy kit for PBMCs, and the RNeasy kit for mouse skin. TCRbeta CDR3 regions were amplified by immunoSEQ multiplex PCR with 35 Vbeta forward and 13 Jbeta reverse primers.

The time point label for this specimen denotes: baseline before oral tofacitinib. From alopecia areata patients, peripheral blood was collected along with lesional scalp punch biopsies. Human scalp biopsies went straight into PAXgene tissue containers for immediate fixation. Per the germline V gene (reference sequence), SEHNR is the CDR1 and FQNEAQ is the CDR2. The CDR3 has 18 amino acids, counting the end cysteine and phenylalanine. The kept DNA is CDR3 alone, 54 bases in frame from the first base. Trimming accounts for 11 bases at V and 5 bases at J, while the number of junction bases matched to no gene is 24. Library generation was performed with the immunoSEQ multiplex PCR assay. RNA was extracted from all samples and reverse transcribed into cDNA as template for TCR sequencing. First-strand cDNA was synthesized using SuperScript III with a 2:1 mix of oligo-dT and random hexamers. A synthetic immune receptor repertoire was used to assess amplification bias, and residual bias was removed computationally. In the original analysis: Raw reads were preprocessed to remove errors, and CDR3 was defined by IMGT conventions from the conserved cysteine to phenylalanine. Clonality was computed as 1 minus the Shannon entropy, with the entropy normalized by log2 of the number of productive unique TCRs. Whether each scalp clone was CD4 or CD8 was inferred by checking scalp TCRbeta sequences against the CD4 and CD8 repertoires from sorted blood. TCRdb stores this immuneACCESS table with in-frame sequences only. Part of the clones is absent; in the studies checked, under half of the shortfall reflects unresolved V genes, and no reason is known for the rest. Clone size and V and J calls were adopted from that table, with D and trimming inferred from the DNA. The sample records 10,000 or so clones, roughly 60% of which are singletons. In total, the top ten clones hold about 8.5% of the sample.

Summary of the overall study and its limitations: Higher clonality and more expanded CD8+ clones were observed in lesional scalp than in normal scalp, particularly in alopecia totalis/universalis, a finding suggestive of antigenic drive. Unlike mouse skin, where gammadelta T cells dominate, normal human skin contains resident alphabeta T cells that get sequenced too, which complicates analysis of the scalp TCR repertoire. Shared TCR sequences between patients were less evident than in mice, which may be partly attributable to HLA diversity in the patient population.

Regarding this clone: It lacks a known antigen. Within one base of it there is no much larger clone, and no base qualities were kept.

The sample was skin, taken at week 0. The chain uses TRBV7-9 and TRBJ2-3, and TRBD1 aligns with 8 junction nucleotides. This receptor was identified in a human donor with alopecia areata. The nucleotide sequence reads TGTGCCTTAAAACCCGGGATCCCGGGACAGGAGACTTTAGATACGCAGTATTTT. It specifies CALKPGIPGQETLDTQYF.